The source of this TCR beta chain is a study of shared clonotypes between healthy human individuals. Assay runs were performed at deep level. Clones were sequenced by immunoSEQ multiplex PCR, and TCRdb holds only the in-frame ones, with some missing. The sample holds about 1.4 million clones, around 95% seen once. Germline values: CDR1 GTSNPN, CDR2 SVGIG (reference sequence). The CDR3 totals 13 residues. The ends were cut back, 2 bases at V and 4 bases at J, with 9 bases in the middle. The clonotype comes from a man aged 25-45 years in good health. This rearrangement joins TRBV30 to TRBJ1-5, with D perhaps TRBD1 (5 bases). The specimen sequenced was naive CD4+ T cells sorted from blood. Subset in this sample: CD45RA+ positively selected. DNA for the CDR3: TGTGCCTGGAGTCCCGGGGGTAATCAGCCCCAGCATTTT. Protein: CAWSPGGNQPQHF.